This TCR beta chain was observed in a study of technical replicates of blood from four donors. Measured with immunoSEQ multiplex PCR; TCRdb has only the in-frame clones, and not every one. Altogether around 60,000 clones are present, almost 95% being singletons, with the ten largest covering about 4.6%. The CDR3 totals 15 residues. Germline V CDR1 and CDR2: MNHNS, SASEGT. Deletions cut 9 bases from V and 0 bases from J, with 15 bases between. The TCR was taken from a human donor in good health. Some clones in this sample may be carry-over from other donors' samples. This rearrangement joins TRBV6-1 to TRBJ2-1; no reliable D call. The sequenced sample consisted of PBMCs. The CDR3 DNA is TGTGCCAGTATTCTTTTTCACAGCTCCTACAATGAGCAGTTCTTC. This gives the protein CASILFHSSYNEQFF.